This is a list of T cell receptor beta chains from one sample in a study of cytomegalovirus exposure and HLA in healthy donors. The table came from immunoSEQ multiplex PCR; TCRdb's copy has only in-frame clones and leaves some out. This sample yields some 150,000 clones, of which 55% to 75% are seen a single time; over 4% belongs to the top ten. Sequenced sample: PBMCs. These receptors came from a man aged 45 to 65 in good health and CMV-seropositive. Each CDR3 is given with its conserved first and last residue.

V,length,CDR3
TRBV19,15,CASSFRGTNTGELFF
TRBV7-8,15,CASSIQAGNNQPQHF
TRBV6-5,14,CASSYDGRGSEQFF
TRBV28,14,CASSSRGSRTEAFF
TRBV27,15,CASSPLGRSNQPQHF
TRBV19,12,CASNRQGYGYTF
TRBV9,15,CASSVGTATNEKLFF
TRBV4-1,18,CASSQGELRRGSTDTQYF
TRBV21-1,19,CASSKEALKLSQRGTEAFF
TRBV2,13,CASSENVGAEQFF
TRBV2,15,CASTFGGEDTGELFF
TRBV7-3,14,CASSLEGASPEAFF
TRBV7-9,15,CASSLSGSRDYEQYF
TRBV7-2,13,CASSLTGNQPQHF
TRBV4-1,16,CASSQAPQSSGNTIYF
TRBV5-1,16,CASSPTASDRANGYTF
TRBV5-5,15,CASSLPPTGGYGYTF
TRBV4-1,16,CASSQGRQTTNYGYTF
TRBV7-2,15,CASSLRDRGIYEQYF
TRBV19,13,CASSIQMNTEAFF
TRBV12-5,13,CASVLAGVGTQYF
TRBV4-3,16,CASSLGTSGLNNEQFF
TRBV6-1,14,CASSPRTAQETQYF
TRBV11-3,15,CASSYRTQLNTEAFF
TRBV4-2,16,CASSQADRASSDTQYF
TRBV6-5,12,CASSYGHNEQFF
TRBV5-1,16,CASSPSGQGGTETQYF
TRBV23-1,20,CASRSAPQTSGIIYQETQYF
TRBV7-9,16,CASSAPGQGAFTEAFF
TRBV19,14,CASSTSDKNTEAFF
TRBV6-5,13,CASSNDRAHEQYF
TRBV5-4,15,CASSSAGTNPYEAFF
TRBV6-5,13,CASRSGTGGTQYF
TRBV14,13,CASSQRVTGEAFF
TRBV4-1,18,CASSQGATRLATTYEQYF
TRBV2,13,CASSDNSGNTIYF
TRBV29-1,13,CSVDPDMNTGAFF
TRBV5-1,15,CASGDRGPPNYGYTF
TRBV29-1,15,CSVEGEGRRGNTIYF
TRBV7-8,13,CASSLGARDTQYF
TRBV5-4,17,CASSLKGRASSYNEQFF
TRBV18,13,CASSPVQQFEQYF
TRBV14,13,CASSQGVITGYTF
TRBV7-8,17,CASSLIRDSGYTGELFF
TRBV5-1,15,CASSLGPGRNTEAFF
TRBV4-3,18,CASSQDPAGGPIGNEQYF
TRBV28,14,CASSLGSFRETQYF